A selection of T cell receptor beta chains follows, all from one sample in a study of cytomegalovirus exposure and HLA in healthy donors. Only in-frame clones appear in the TCRdb table, and some are missing; sequencing was by immunoSEQ multiplex PCR. The sample records 110,000 or so clones, 80% to 85% being singletons. Specimen: PBMCs. These receptor sequences come from a woman aged 25 to 45 in good health and CMV-seronegative. The CDR3 runs from the conserved cysteine through the conserved F or W. Fields, in order: J gene, clone size, D gene, V gene, CDR3 protein, CDR3 DNA. A D gene is named only where the DNA matches it firmly. Clone size appears in some rows only: once, few, many, or a class for an expanded clone.

J gene: TRBJ2-1; clone size: few; D gene: TRBD2; V gene: TRBV10-1; CDR3 protein: CASSESIAGPGDEQFF; CDR3 DNA: TGCGCCAGCAGTGAGTCTATAGCGGGCCCCGGCGATGAGCAGTTCTTC
J gene: TRBJ2-2; clone size: few; D gene: NA; V gene: TRBV7-9; CDR3 protein: CASSLRREYTGELFF; CDR3 DNA: TGTGCCAGCAGCTTGAGACGGGAGTACACCGGGGAGCTGTTTTTT
J gene: TRBJ2-1; clone size: NA; D gene: TRBD1; V gene: TRBV7-6; CDR3 protein: CASSWTGGGDPSQFF; CDR3 DNA: TGTGCCAGCAGCTGGACAGGGGGGGGAGACCCCTCGCAGTTCTTC
J gene: TRBJ2-7; clone size: few; D gene: NA; V gene: TRBV5-1; CDR3 protein: CASSFGGNYYEQYF; CDR3 DNA: TGCGCCAGCAGCTTCGGAGGGAACTACTACGAGCAGTACTTC
J gene: TRBJ2-7; clone size: few; D gene: NA; V gene: TRBV5-4; CDR3 protein: CASSDGTASSYEQYF; CDR3 DNA: TGTGCCAGCAGCGACGGGACTGCTAGCTCCTACGAGCAGTACTTC
J gene: TRBJ2-5; clone size: NA; D gene: TRBD1; V gene: TRBV30; CDR3 protein: CAWLTGGETQYF; CDR3 DNA: TGTGCCTGGTTGACAGGGGGCGAGACCCAGTACTTC
J gene: TRBJ1-1; clone size: NA; D gene: NA; V gene: TRBV7-2; CDR3 protein: CASSSQPPGVNTEAFF; CDR3 DNA: TGTGCCAGCAGCTCCCAACCTCCAGGGGTTAACACTGAAGCTTTCTTT
J gene: TRBJ2-3; clone size: NA; D gene: NA; V gene: TRBV5-8; CDR3 protein: CASSLGSVITDTQYF; CDR3 DNA: TGTGCCAGCAGCTTGGGAAGCGTAATCACAGATACGCAGTATTTT
J gene: TRBJ1-2; clone size: NA; D gene: NA; V gene: TRBV5-3; CDR3 protein: CASSGLSQGSYGYTF; CDR3 DNA: TGTGCCAGCAGCGGGCTTAGCCAGGGGAGCTATGGCTACACCTTC
J gene: TRBJ1-1; clone size: NA; D gene: TRBD1; V gene: TRBV5-6; CDR3 protein: CASSLESGGQVTEAFF; CDR3 DNA: TGTGCCAGCAGCTTGGAGTCAGGGGGCCAAGTCACTGAAGCTTTCTTT
J gene: TRBJ2-5; clone size: NA; D gene: NA; V gene: TRBV10-3; CDR3 protein: CASSNSGQETQYF; CDR3 DNA: TGTGCCAGCAGTAACTCGGGTCAAGAGACCCAGTACTTC
J gene: TRBJ1-5; clone size: NA; D gene: NA; V gene: TRBV12-5; CDR3 protein: CASGPDQPQHF; CDR3 DNA: TGTGCTAGTGGCCCAGATCAGCCCCAGCATTTT
J gene: TRBJ2-7; clone size: NA; D gene: NA; V gene: TRBV5-4; CDR3 protein: CASSSGTPISYEQYF; CDR3 DNA: TGTGCCAGCAGTTCCGGGACTCCCATTTCCTACGAGCAGTACTTC
J gene: TRBJ2-7; clone size: NA; D gene: NA; V gene: TRBV18; CDR3 protein: CASSPRWGENYEQYF; CDR3 DNA: TGTGCCAGCTCACCAAGGTGGGGCGAAAACTACGAGCAGTACTTC
J gene: TRBJ1-5; clone size: NA; D gene: NA; V gene: TRBV14; CDR3 protein: CASSQWAGAQPQHF; CDR3 DNA: TGTGCCAGCAGCCAATGGGCTGGGGCTCAGCCCCAGCACTTT
J gene: TRBJ2-3; clone size: NA; D gene: NA; V gene: TRBV20-1; CDR3 protein: CSAPFTDTQYF; CDR3 DNA: TGCAGTGCTCCTTTCACAGATACGCAGTATTTT
J gene: TRBJ1-3; clone size: NA; D gene: TRBD1; V gene: TRBV28; CDR3 protein: CASSFRDRGPGNTIYF; CDR3 DNA: TGTGCCAGCAGTTTCAGGGACAGGGGGCCGGGAAACACCATATATTTT
J gene: TRBJ2-3; clone size: NA; D gene: TRBD1; V gene: TRBV15; CDR3 protein: CATSRDRGQGNADTQYF; CDR3 DNA: TGTGCCACCAGCAGAGATAGAGGACAGGGAAATGCAGATACGCAGTATTTT
J gene: TRBJ1-1; clone size: NA; D gene: NA; V gene: TRBV29-1; CDR3 protein: CSAARVMNTEAFF; CDR3 DNA: TGCAGCGCCGCCCGGGTCATGAACACTGAAGCTTTCTTT
J gene: TRBJ2-6; clone size: NA; D gene: NA; V gene: TRBV30; CDR3 protein: CAWSIQRSGANVLTF; CDR3 DNA: TGTGCCTGGAGTATTCAGCGCTCTGGGGCCAACGTCCTGACTTTC
J gene: TRBJ1-4; clone size: NA; D gene: NA; V gene: TRBV29-1; CDR3 protein: CDEVGEKLFF; CDR3 DNA: TGCGACGAGGTGGGTGAAAAACTGTTTTTT
J gene: TRBJ2-7; clone size: NA; D gene: NA; V gene: TRBV18; CDR3 protein: CASSPPGRDSYEQYF; CDR3 DNA: TGTGCCAGCTCACCACCGGGGCGGGACTCCTACGAGCAGTACTTC
J gene: TRBJ1-1; clone size: NA; D gene: NA; V gene: TRBV5-4; CDR3 protein: CASSFSTANTEAFF; CDR3 DNA: TGTGCCAGCAGCTTTTCGACAGCGAACACTGAAGCTTTCTTT
J gene: TRBJ1-1; clone size: NA; D gene: NA; V gene: TRBV28; CDR3 protein: CASSFAGHVMNTEAFF; CDR3 DNA: TGTGCCAGCAGTTTTGCAGGGCACGTGATGAACACTGAAGCTTTCTTT
J gene: TRBJ1-2; clone size: few; D gene: NA; V gene: TRBV28; CDR3 protein: CASSLSDRRYGYTF; CDR3 DNA: TGTGCCAGCAGCCTATCCGATCGGAGGTATGGCTACACCTTC
J gene: TRBJ1-2; clone size: NA; D gene: NA; V gene: TRBV30; CDR3 protein: CAWTRANYGYTF; CDR3 DNA: TGTGCCTGGACCCGCGCTAACTATGGCTACACCTTC
J gene: TRBJ2-1; clone size: NA; D gene: TRBD2; V gene: TRBV11-3; CDR3 protein: CASSLEGLAGSNEQFF; CDR3 DNA: TGTGCCAGCAGCTTAGAGGGACTAGCGGGAAGCAATGAGCAGTTCTTC
J gene: TRBJ2-1; clone size: NA; D gene: NA; V gene: TRBV5-1; CDR3 protein: CASSLSTDSYNEQFF; CDR3 DNA: TGCGCCAGCAGCTTGAGTACAGACTCCTACAATGAGCAGTTCTTC
J gene: TRBJ2-1; clone size: NA; D gene: TRBD2; V gene: TRBV7-9; CDR3 protein: CASSLAGSGRWGNEQFF; CDR3 DNA: TGTGCCAGCAGCTTAGCCGGGAGCGGGAGGTGGGGTAATGAGCAGTTCTTC
J gene: TRBJ2-7; clone size: NA; D gene: TRBD2; V gene: TRBV6-1; CDR3 protein: CASSMAGGPLEQYF; CDR3 DNA: TGTGCCAGCAGTATGGCGGGAGGGCCTCTCGAGCAGTACTTC
J gene: TRBJ2-3; clone size: NA; D gene: TRBD2; V gene: TRBV9; CDR3 protein: CASSPHGRERITDTQYF; CDR3 DNA: TGTGCCAGCAGCCCCCATGGGCGGGAGCGGATCACAGATACGCAGTATTTT
J gene: TRBJ2-3; clone size: few; D gene: NA; V gene: TRBV7-2; CDR3 protein: CASSIRIDTQYF; CDR3 DNA: TGTGCCAGCAGCATTAGAATTGATACGCAGTATTTT
J gene: TRBJ2-3; clone size: NA; D gene: TRBD2; V gene: TRBV7-6; CDR3 protein: CASSSSGFSTDTQYF; CDR3 DNA: TGTGCCAGCAGTTCTAGCGGGTTTAGCACAGATACGCAGTATTTT